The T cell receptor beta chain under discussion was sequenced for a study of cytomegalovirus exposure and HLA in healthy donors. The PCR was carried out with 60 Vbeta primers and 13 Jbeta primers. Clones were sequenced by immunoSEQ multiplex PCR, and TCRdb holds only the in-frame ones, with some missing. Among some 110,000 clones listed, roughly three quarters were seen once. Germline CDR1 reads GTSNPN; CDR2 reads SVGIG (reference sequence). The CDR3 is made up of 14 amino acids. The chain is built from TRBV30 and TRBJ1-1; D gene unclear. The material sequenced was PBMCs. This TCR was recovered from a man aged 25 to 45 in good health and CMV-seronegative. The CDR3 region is CASKEAGGNTEAFF. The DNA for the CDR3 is TGTGCATCGAAGGAGGCAGGAGGGAACACTGAAGCTTTCTTT.